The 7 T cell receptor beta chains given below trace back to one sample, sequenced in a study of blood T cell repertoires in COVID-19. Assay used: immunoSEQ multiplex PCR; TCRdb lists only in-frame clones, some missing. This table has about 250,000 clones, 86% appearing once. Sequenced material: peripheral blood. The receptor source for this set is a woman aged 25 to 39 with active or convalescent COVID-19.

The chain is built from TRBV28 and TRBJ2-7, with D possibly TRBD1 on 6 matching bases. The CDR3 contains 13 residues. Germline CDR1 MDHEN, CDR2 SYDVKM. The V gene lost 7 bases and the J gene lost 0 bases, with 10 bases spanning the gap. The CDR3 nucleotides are TGTGCCAGCACCACAGGGTTCTCCTACGAGCAGTACTTC. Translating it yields CASTTGFSYEQYF.

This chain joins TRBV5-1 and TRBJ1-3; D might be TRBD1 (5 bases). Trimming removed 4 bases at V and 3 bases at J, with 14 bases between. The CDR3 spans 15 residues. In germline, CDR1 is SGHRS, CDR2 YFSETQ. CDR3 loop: CASSPDPGVGNTIYF. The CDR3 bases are TGCGCCAGCAGCCCGGATCCGGGGGTTGGAAACACCATATATTTT.

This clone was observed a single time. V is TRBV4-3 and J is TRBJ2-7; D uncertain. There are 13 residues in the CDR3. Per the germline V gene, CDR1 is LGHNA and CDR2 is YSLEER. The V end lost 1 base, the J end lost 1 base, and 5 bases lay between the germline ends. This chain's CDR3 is CASSQAPSYEQYF. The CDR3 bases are TGCGCCAGCAGCCAAGCCCCTTCCTACGAGCAGTACTTC.

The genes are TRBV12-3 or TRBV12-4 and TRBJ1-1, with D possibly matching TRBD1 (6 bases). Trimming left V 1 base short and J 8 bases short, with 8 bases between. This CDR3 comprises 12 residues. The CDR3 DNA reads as TGTGCCAGCAGTTTAGGACAGGCAGAAGCTTTCTTT. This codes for CASSLGQAEAFF.

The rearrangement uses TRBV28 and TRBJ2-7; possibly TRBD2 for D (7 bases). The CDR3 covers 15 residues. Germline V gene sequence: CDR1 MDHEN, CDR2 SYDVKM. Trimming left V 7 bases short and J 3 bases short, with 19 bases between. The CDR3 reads CASTFNGGPFYEQYF. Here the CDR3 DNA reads TGTGCCAGCACCTTCAACGGGGGGCCCTTCTACGAGCAGTACTTC.

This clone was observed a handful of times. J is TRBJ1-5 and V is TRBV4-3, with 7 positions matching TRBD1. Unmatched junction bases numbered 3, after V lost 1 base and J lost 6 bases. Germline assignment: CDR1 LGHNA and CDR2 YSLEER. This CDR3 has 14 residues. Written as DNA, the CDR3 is TGCGCCAGCAGCCAAGTAGCAGGGGGTCAGCCCCAGCATTTT. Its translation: CASSQVAGGQPQHF.

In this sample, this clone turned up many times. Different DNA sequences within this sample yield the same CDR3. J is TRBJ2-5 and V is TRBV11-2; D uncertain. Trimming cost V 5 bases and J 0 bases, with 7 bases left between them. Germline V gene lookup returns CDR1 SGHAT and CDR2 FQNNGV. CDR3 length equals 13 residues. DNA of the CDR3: TGTGCCAGCAGCCCAGGCAACCAAGAGACCCAGTACTTC. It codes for CASSPGNQETQYF. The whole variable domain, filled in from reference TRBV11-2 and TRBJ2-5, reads EAGVAQSPRYKIIEKRQSVAFWCNPISGHATLYWYQQILGQGPKLLIQFQNNGVVDDSQLPKDRFSAERLKGVDSTLKIQPAKLEDSAVYLCASSPGNQETQYFGPGTRLLVL.